Following are 27 T cell receptor beta chains from one sample sequenced in a study of memory CD4+ T cells and cytomegalovirus serostatus. Clones were read by immunoSEQ multiplex PCR, and TCRdb kept only the in-frame ones, dropping some. The sample has fewer than 35,000 clones, 75% to 85% seen once. Single viable CD3+CD4+CD8-CD45RO+ cells were sorted as the memory CD4+ T cells. The sequencing input was memory CD4+ T cells from blood. The receptors derive from an adult in good health and CMV-seronegative.

This chain uses TRBV25-1 with TRBJ1-1, with 7 nucleotides matching TRBD1. Germline values: CDR1 MGHDK, CDR2 SYGVNS. V trimming: 3 bases; J trimming: 6 bases; junction bases outside the gene matches: 4. The CDR3 sequence is 13 residues long. CDR3 residues: CASSDPGQAEAFF. CDR3 in DNA: TGTGCCAGCAGTGATCCCGGACAGGCTGAAGCTTTCTTT.

V is TRBV9 and J is TRBJ2-5, with 7 bases fitting TRBD2. Germline values: CDR1 SGDLS, CDR2 YYNGEE. This CDR3 is 16 amino acids long. Trimming cost V 0 bases and J 4 bases; bases outside gene matches: 9. The CDR3 DNA is TGTGCCAGCAGCGTAGATCCAGCGGGGAGGTCAGAGACCCAGTACTTC. It specifies CASSVDPAGRSETQYF.

The chain combines TRBV30 with TRBJ1-4; D gene unclear. The CDR3 runs 14 residues. Germline V lookup: CDR1 GTSNPN, CDR2 SVGIG (reference sequence). Trimming pared 0 bases from V and 0 bases from J, leaving 5 bases between. CDR3 DNA sequence: TGTGCCTGGAGTGTAGGAGCAACTAATGAAAAACTGTTTTTT. Translation: CAWSVGATNEKLFF.

This clone was recorded a few times. The genes are TRBV5-1 and TRBJ1-2; 11 bases map to TRBD1. The germline gives CDR1 SGHRS, CDR2 YFSETQ. V gave up 0 bases and J gave up 4 bases; unmatched junction bases: 5. This CDR3 is 16 amino acids long. The CDR3 nucleotides read TGCGCCAGCAGCTTGGAACCGGGACAGGGGGTCTATGGCTACACCTTC. Translating it yields CASSLEPGQGVYGYTF.

The V gene is TRBV5-1, the J gene TRBJ2-5; 9 bases are a match to TRBD2. The CDR3 runs 16 residues. V shed 0 bases, J shed 5 bases, and the junction held 8 bases outside the gene matches. Per the germline V gene, CDR1 is SGHRS and CDR2 is YFSETQ. The CDR3 here is CASSLVPSGDPETQYF. DNA for the CDR3: TGCGCCAGCAGCTTGGTCCCTAGCGGGGACCCGGAGACCCAGTACTTC.

The chain employs TRBV27 and TRBJ1-5, with unresolved D. The CDR3 contains 12 residues. V dropped 3 bases and J dropped 3 bases, with 3 bases sitting between them. Per the germline V gene, CDR1 is MNHEY and CDR2 is SMNVEV (reference sequence). CDR3 sequence reads: CASSFHNQPQHF. The CDR3 nucleotides read TGTGCCAGCAGTTTCCACAATCAGCCCCAGCATTTT.

In this sample, this clone turned up a few times. V gene TRBV19 combines with J gene TRBJ1-6, with TRBD1 identical over 9 bases. After removal of 4 bases from V and 9 bases from J, the junction contained 4 bases not matched to a gene. CDR3 size: 14 residues. The germline V gene has CDR1 LNHDA and CDR2 SQIVND (reference sequence). Here the CDR3 DNA reads TGTGCCAGTAGTACAGGACAGGGGATTTCACCCCTCCACTTT. Its translation is CASSTGQGISPLHF.

The rearrangement links TRBV4-2 to TRBJ2-4; the D gene is possibly TRBD2 (6 bases). The CDR3 covers 17 residues. Germline V gene sequence: CDR1 LGHNA, CDR2 YNFKEQ. V shed 1 base and J shed 0 bases, with 13 bases lying between them. The chain's CDR3 is CASSQAVEGLAKNIQYF. The DNA of the CDR3 is TGTGCCAGCAGCCAAGCGGTCGAGGGACTAGCCAAAAACATTCAGTACTTC.

V is TRBV27 and J is TRBJ2-7; 8 positions agree with TRBD1. The ends lost 4 bases at V and 4 bases at J; junction bases unmatched: 9. Germline CDR1 MNHEY, CDR2 SMNVEV (reference sequence). This CDR3 comprises 15 residues. CDR3 protein: CASSSPGQARYEQYF. The CDR3 DNA reads TGTGCCAGCAGTTCCCCGGGACAGGCTAGGTACGAGCAGTACTTC.

In DNA form, the CDR3 reads TGTGCCAGCAGCTTGGCGGGTTCGACAGGGGATGAAAAACTGTTTTTT. This gives the protein CASSLAGSTGDEKLFF. The V and J genes are TRBV28 and TRBJ1-4, with 8 positions matching TRBD1. This CDR3 spans 16 amino acids. The V segment lost 6 bases and the J segment 6 bases; nucleotides outside the gene matches: 12. Germline V CDR1 and CDR2: MDHEN, SYDVKM. Full variable domain (rest looked up from reference TRBV28 and TRBJ1-4): DVKVTQSSRYLVKRTGEKVFLECVQDMDHENMFWYRQDPGLGLRLIYFSYDVKMKEKGDIPEGYSVSREKKERFSLILESASTNQTSMYLCASSLAGSTGDEKLFFGSGTQLSVL.

The chain couples TRBV27 to TRBJ2-1; 8 nucleotides align to TRBD2. V shed 2 bases and J 6 bases; nucleotides not matched to a gene: 9. Looked up from germline, CDR1 is MNHEY and CDR2 is SMNVEV (reference sequence). This CDR3 is 16 amino acids long. The CDR3 coding sequence is TGTGCCAGCAGTTTAGCTACGGGGGGGCCCCTCAATGAGCAGTTCTTC. Residues: CASSLATGGPLNEQFF.

The chain combines TRBV5-6 with TRBJ2-5; TRBD2 matches 12 bases. Germline trimming cut 4 bases from V and 4 bases from J; bases unmatched to any gene: 8. There are 16 residues in the CDR3. Per germline, CDR1 SGHDT and CDR2 YYEEEE. The CDR3 here is CASSDLAGGLLETQYF. The CDR3 DNA is TGTGCCAGCAGCGATCTAGCGGGGGGGCTGTTAGAGACCCAGTACTTC.

The genes are TRBV5-1 and TRBJ1-6; D is uncertain. The germline V gene has CDR1 SGHRS and CDR2 YFSETQ. The CDR3 is made up of 13 amino acids. V was pared by 5 bases and J by 9 bases, with 12 bases between. The CDR3 protein is CASSLDVTSPLHF. In DNA form, the CDR3 reads TGCGCCAGCAGTCTGGACGTCACTTCACCCCTCCACTTT. Together with reference TRBV5-1 and TRBJ1-6, the CDR3 gives the full variable domain: KAGVTQTPRYLIKTRGQQVTLSCSPISGHRSVSWYQQTPGQGLQFLFEYFSETQRNKGNFPGRFSGRQFSNSRSEMNVSTLELGDSALYLCASSLDVTSPLHFGNGTRLTVT.

This clone has only a few counts. The rearrangement joins TRBV10-3 to TRBJ2-1; D unresolved. This CDR3 contains 12 residues. Trimming took off 2 bases at V and 8 bases at J, with 7 bases between the two ends. CDR1 and CDR2 (germline): ENHRY, SYGVKD. CDR3 sequence: CAISEVVDEQFF. CDR3 bases: TGTGCCATCAGTGAGGTTGTGGATGAGCAGTTCTTC.

This rearrangement joins TRBV7-8 to TRBJ2-6, with 9 bases that match TRBD1. Germline V CDR1 and CDR2: SGHVS, FQNEAQ. Unmatched junction bases numbered 16, after V lost 4 bases and J lost 0 bases. The length of the CDR3 is 21 residues. CDR3 bases: TGTGCCAGCAGCTCCACAGGGGGCTCCCTTAGATTGCTCTCTGGGGCCAACGTCCTGACTTTC. Amino acids: CASSSTGGSLRLLSGANVLTF. Combining the CDR3 with reference TRBV7-8 and TRBJ2-6 gives the whole variable domain GAGVSQSPRYKVAKRGQDVALRCDPISGHVSLFWYQQALGQGPEFLTYFQNEAQLDKSGLPSDRFFAERPEGSVSTLKIQRTQQEDSAVYLCASSSTGGSLRLLSGANVLTFGAGSRLTVL.

In its sample, this clone was seen a few times. V and J are TRBV6-1 and TRBJ2-7; D is undetermined. CDR1 MNHNS and CDR2 SASEGT come from the germline V gene. V was trimmed by 10 bases and J by 4 bases, leaving 17 bases between them. CDR3 size: 13 residues. The CDR3 loop reads CATRAPDGYEQYF. In nucleotides, the CDR3 is TGTGCCACCAGAGCCCCGGATGGTTACGAGCAGTACTTC.

The CDR3: CASSLATVNYGYTF. The CDR3 DNA follows: TGTGCCAGCAGTTTGGCGACGGTGAACTATGGCTACACCTTC. The rearrangement joins TRBV28 to TRBJ1-2; D is uncertain. The CDR3 has 14 residues. Germline V gene lookup returns CDR1 MDHEN and CDR2 SYDVKM. V was shortened by 3 bases and J by 2 bases, with 10 bases between the two germline ends.

In nucleotides, the CDR3 is TGCGCCAGCAGCCAGGGAAGGCTTGTGGGAGGACGTTATAACTATGGCTACACCTTC. It yields the protein CASSQGRLVGGRYNYGYTF. The chain has TRBV4-1 and TRBJ1-2; D call uncertain. Trimming cost V 3 bases and J 1 base, with 24 bases left between them. Germline CDR1 MGHRA, CDR2 YSYEKL. The CDR3 length is 19 residues.

V usage is TRBV5-5 and J usage is TRBJ1-1; a weak D match, TRBD1 (5 bases). Per germline, CDR1 SGHKS and CDR2 YYEKEE (reference sequence). Trimming removed 1 base at V and 9 bases at J, with 10 bases between. CDR3 length: 12 residues. Written as DNA, the CDR3 is TGTGCCAGCAGCTTGTATCCAGGGCAAGCTTTCTTT. Encoded protein: CASSLYPGQAFF.

The chain links TRBV7-9 to TRBJ1-1, with D maybe TRBD1 (6 bases). The CDR3 covers 13 residues. Germline CDR1 SEHNR, CDR2 FQNEAQ (reference sequence). Trimming removed 7 bases from V and 10 bases from J, with 19 bases in between. The CDR3 is CASMKGGVVGAFF. The DNA for the CDR3 is TGTGCCAGCATGAAAGGGGGGGTAGTCGGAGCTTTCTTT.

The chain couples TRBV6-4 to TRBJ2-2; 8 positions agree with TRBD1. The CDR3 runs to 14 residues. Per germline, CDR1 MRHNA and CDR2 SNTAGT. J gave up 6 bases and V 6 bases, and 6 bases lay outside the gene matches. DNA of the CDR3: TGTGCCAGCAGGCAGGACAGGGCGGCCGGGGAGCTGTTTTTT. Translating gives CASRQDRAAGELFF.

For the CDR3, the DNA is TGTGCCAGCAGTTGGGACCGCGGGACCTACGAGCAGTACTTC. Translation gives CASSWDRGTYEQYF. The chain uses TRBV5-6 and TRBJ2-7; weak D call: TRBD2 (6 bases). The CDR3 covers 14 residues. CDR1 SGHDT and CDR2 YYEEEE come from the germline V gene. Trimming pared 5 bases from V and 2 bases from J, leaving 14 bases between.

The chain links TRBV18 to TRBJ2-3, with 9 nucleotides matching TRBD1. Germline loops: CDR1 KGHSH, CDR2 LQKENI. The CDR3 extends over 18 amino acids. V lost 3 bases to trimming and J lost 0 bases; unmatched junction nucleotides: 10. The chain's CDR3 is CASSPSGQGKYSTDTQYF. DNA for the CDR3: TGTGCCAGCTCACCGTCCGGACAGGGGAAATATAGCACAGATACGCAGTATTTT.

This clone has only a few counts. The chain couples TRBV6-5 to TRBJ1-2; TRBD1 agrees at 7 bases. CDR1 is MNHEY and CDR2 is SVGAGI in the germline V gene. The CDR3 loop spans 14 amino acids. J lost 4 bases, V lost 6 bases, and 8 bases had no gene match. This CDR3 reads CASSFDRAPYGYTF. DNA of the CDR3: TGTGCCAGCAGCTTCGACAGGGCCCCCTATGGCTACACCTTC.

This chain connects TRBV28 to TRBJ1-2; D ambiguous. The CDR3 extends over 13 amino acids. Germline V gene lookup returns CDR1 MDHEN and CDR2 SYDVKM. Deletions cut 5 bases from V and 8 bases from J, with 15 bases between. The CDR3 sequence: CASSDLAVVGYTF. The CDR3 DNA sequence: TGTGCCAGCAGTGACCTCGCTGTCGTGGGCTACACCTTC.

The count of this clone is one. The rearrangement joins TRBV4-3 to TRBJ2-5; D is unresolved. Germline-derived CDR1 and CDR2 are LGHNA and YSLEER. V was cut by 5 bases and J by 2 bases, with 9 bases left in between. This CDR3 is built from 13 residues. The CDR3 DNA sequence: TGCGCCAGCAGCACGACAACGCAAGAGACCCAGTACTTC. Protein: CASSTTTQETQYF.

The gene calls are TRBV5-5 and TRBJ2-1; D is ambiguous. The V end lost 0 bases, the J end lost 9 bases, and 7 bases lay between the germline ends. The V gene's germline CDR1 is SGHKS and CDR2 YYEKEE (reference sequence). CDR3 size: 12 residues. The CDR3 is CASSLVLGEQFF. The CDR3 DNA reads as TGTGCCAGCAGCTTGGTTTTGGGTGAGCAGTTCTTC.